This T cell receptor beta chain was profiled in a study of memory CD8 T cells in hepatitis C reinfection. Study as a whole: Pre-reinfection samples were taken 55 to 20 weeks before detection.

This sample's time point: pre-reinfection, 55 to 20 weeks before reinfection detection. No in vitro expansion preceded TCR sequencing of the sorted cells. People who inject drugs from Montreal's HEPCO study were the donors. Total naive CD8 T cells were sorted as viable CD3+ CD8+ CD45RO- cells from a couple of donors. Profiling relied on immunoSEQ multiplex PCR, and the TCRdb table lists in-frame clones only, not all of them. The table lists 50,000 or so clones, around nine tenths of them singletons. This TCR derives from a man aged 18 to 29 with hepatitis C virus infection. Sequenced input: naive CD8+ T cells sorted from blood.

The CDR3 region has the DNA TGTGCCAGTAGTCTTTTGGAGGGAAGCTATGGCTACACCTTC. This sequence encodes CASSLLEGSYGYTF. The chain carries TRBV19 and TRBJ1-2; the D is unclear. CDR1 and CDR2 (germline): LNHDA, SQIVND (reference sequence). The CDR3 contains 14 residues. The V gene lost 5 bases and the J gene lost 4 bases, with 14 bases spanning the gap.